A single sample is the source of the 31 T cell receptor beta chains below, sequenced in a study of shared clonotypes between healthy human individuals. CD45RO-negative, CCR7-positively selected cells formed the naive CD8 fraction, excluding terminally differentiated effector memory CD45RA+ cells. Only in-frame clones appear in the TCRdb table, and some are missing; sequencing was by immunoSEQ multiplex PCR. The data show about 590,000 clones, with 95% to 96% seen just once and around 0.11% held by the top ten. The sequencing sample was made of naive CD8+ T cells sorted from blood. The receptor source for this set is a young woman in good health.

This sequence joins TRBV18 and TRBJ1-1, with unresolved D. The CDR3 totals 14 residues. V lost 6 bases, J lost 6 bases, and 17 bases lay in between. The germline CDR1 and CDR2 sequences are KGHSH and LQKENI. This chain's CDR3 is CASSSRGDLPEAFF. CDR3 coding DNA: TGTGCCAGCTCCTCCCGGGGTGATCTCCCTGAAGCTTTCTTT.

V and J are TRBV7-7 and TRBJ2-7; D unresolved. Trimming cost V 5 bases and J 3 bases, with 11 bases left between them. This CDR3 comprises 13 residues. Germline V gene lookup returns CDR1 SSHAT and CDR2 FNYEAQ (reference sequence). The CDR3 DNA sequence: TGTGCCAGCAGCCCCCAGGACCACTACGAGCAGTACTTC. This encodes CASSPQDHYEQYF.

This clone has more than one count but fewer than ten. Other DNA sequences in the same sample also yield this CDR3. The chain uses TRBV7-9 and TRBJ2-7; no definite D call. CDR1 is SEHNR, CDR2 FQNEAQ, per germline (reference sequence). V was pared by 5 bases and J by 0 bases, with 5 bases between. The CDR3 loop spans 12 amino acids. The CDR3 loop reads CASSLSSYEQYF. As DNA, the CDR3 is TGTGCCAGCAGCCTTAGCTCCTACGAGCAGTACTTC.

The V call is TRBV6-4, the J call TRBJ2-4; TRBD1 is a possible D gene (5 bases). This CDR3 has 15 amino acids. Germline assignment: CDR1 MRHNA and CDR2 SNTAGT. Deletions cut 4 bases from V and 0 bases from J, with 10 bases between. The CDR3 nucleotides are TGTGCCAGCAGTGGGGGCTATCTAGCCAAAAACATTCAGTACTTC. Translating gives CASSGGYLAKNIQYF.

The chain is built from TRBV6-1 and TRBJ1-2, with D unclear. Per the germline V gene, CDR1 is MNHNS and CDR2 is SASEGT. This CDR3 has 14 residues. Between the trimmed V and J ends, which lost 2 bases and 2 bases, there was a span of 9 bases. The CDR3 nucleotides read TGTGCCAGCAGTGAAACTGAGGTCAACTATGGCTACACCTTC. Translation gives CASSETEVNYGYTF.

J is TRBJ1-5 and V is TRBV28; D remains ambiguous. Germline V gene sequence: CDR1 MDHEN, CDR2 SYDVKM. With 4 bases removed from V and 3 bases from J, the gap between germline ends came to 13 bases. The CDR3 runs 15 residues. The CDR3 DNA reads TGTGCCAGCAGTTACCGTGGAACGGCCAATCAGCCCCAGCATTTT. This sequence encodes CASSYRGTANQPQHF. The variable domain in full, with the rest retrieved from reference TRBV28 and TRBJ1-5, is DVKVTQSSRYLVKRTGEKVFLECVQDMDHENMFWYRQDPGLGLRLIYFSYDVKMKEKGDIPEGYSVSREKKERFSLILESASTNQTSMYLCASSYRGTANQPQHFGDGTRLSIL.

The chain carries TRBV28 and TRBJ2-5, with TRBD1 matching 9 bases. Germline trimming cut 7 bases from V and 0 bases from J; bases unmatched to any gene: 6. The CDR3 consists of 15 residues. Germline V gives CDR1 MDHEN, CDR2 SYDVKM. CDR3: CASKRTGVYQETQYF. The CDR3 coding sequence is TGTGCCAGCAAGCGGACAGGGGTGTACCAAGAGACCCAGTACTTC.

The sample holds one count of this clone. The rearrangement uses TRBV28 and TRBJ1-5, with 7 bases fitting TRBD1. CDR1 MDHEN and CDR2 SYDVKM come from the germline V gene. The ends lost 8 bases at V and 7 bases at J; junction bases unmatched: 8. This CDR3 has 13 residues. The CDR3 here is CASAQGFRQPQHF. The CDR3 nucleotides are TGTGCCAGCGCACAGGGGTTCAGGCAGCCCCAGCATTTT.

This rearrangement joins TRBV10-2 to TRBJ2-3; D assignment may be TRBD1 or TRBD2 (5 bases each). CDR3 length: 16 amino acids. Trimming removed 3 bases at V and 1 base at J, with 14 bases between. Germline loops: CDR1 WSHSY, CDR2 SAAADI. For the CDR3, the DNA is TGCGCCAGCAGTGACCAGCCCCGGGACGGCACAGATACGCAGTATTTT. Its translation: CASSDQPRDGTDTQYF.

Here the CDR3 DNA reads TGTGCCAGCAGCGCCGGGACAGGGGGATACTCTGGAAACACCATATATTTT. Protein sequence: CASSAGTGGYSGNTIYF. J is TRBJ1-3 and V is TRBV9; TRBD1 aligns across 11 bases. V trimming: 3 bases; J trimming: 0 bases; junction bases outside the gene matches: 5. The CDR3 covers 17 residues. Germline loops: CDR1 SGDLS, CDR2 YYNGEE.

V is TRBV7-8 and J is TRBJ2-7, with 11 bases matching TRBD2. Germline CDR1 reads SGHVS; CDR2 reads FQNEAQ. The CDR3 contains 15 residues. V shed 4 bases, J shed 6 bases, and the junction held 8 bases outside the gene matches. In DNA, the CDR3 is TGTGCCAGCAGCTCGGGACTAGCGGCAACCTGCGAGCAGTACTTC. Protein: CASSSGLAATCEQYF. Looking up the rest from reference TRBV7-8 and TRBJ2-7 gives the full variable domain: GAGVSQSPRYKVAKRGQDVALRCDPISGHVSLFWYQQALGQGPEFLTYFQNEAQLDKSGLPSDRFFAERPEGSVSTLKIQRTQQEDSAVYLCASSSGLAATCEQYFGPGTRLTVT.

The gene calls are TRBV2 and TRBJ2-7, with D possibly being TRBD1 (6 bases). V was trimmed by 10 bases and J by 1 base, leaving 17 bases between them. The germline gives CDR1 SNHLY, CDR2 FYNNEI. This CDR3 contains 14 residues. CDR3 in DNA: TGTGCCACTATACGCCGGGACACTTCCTACGAGCAGTACTTC. This encodes CATIRRDTSYEQYF.

Only one count was recorded for this clone. The chain recombines TRBV2 with TRBJ2-5; D not certain. The DNA end lines up better with TRBJ2-7; the J call may be wrong. Germline CDR1 and CDR2: SNHLY and FYNNEI. This CDR3 is 12 amino acids long. CDR3 residues: CASSSSPYEQYF. DNA of the CDR3: TGTGCCAGCAGTTCTAGTCCCTACGAGCAGTACTTC.

This sequence joins TRBV28 and TRBJ2-5; the match to TRBD2 covers 9 bases. TRBJ2-7 matches the DNA end more closely, so the J call is doubtful. The germline V gene encodes CDR1 MDHEN and CDR2 SYDVKM. The CDR3 is made up of 15 amino acids. The CDR3 region has the DNA TGTGCCAGCAGTTTCCTAGCGGGACCCTCCTACGAGCAGTACTTC. Its protein is CASSFLAGPSYEQYF.

A single count supports this clone. The rearrangement links TRBV28 to TRBJ2-1, with 7 bases lining up with TRBD1. The V segment lost 7 bases and the J segment 4 bases; nucleotides outside the gene matches: 7. The CDR3 runs 14 residues. The germline CDR1 and CDR2 sequences are MDHEN and SYDVKM. The CDR3 region has the DNA TGTGCCAGCACCCCGGGACAGATGTACAATGAGCAGTTCTTC. Its translation is CASTPGQMYNEQFF.

The V call is TRBV6-5, the J call TRBJ2-2, with 9 positions matching TRBD1. This CDR3 has 15 amino acids. With V trimmed by 5 bases and J by 3 bases, 4 bases remained unmatched. CDR1 MNHEY and CDR2 SVGAGI come from the germline V gene. The CDR3 loop reads CASSKQGADTGELFF. CDR3 coding DNA: TGTGCCAGCAGTAAACAGGGGGCCGACACCGGGGAGCTGTTTTTT.

The chain has TRBV7-9 and TRBJ2-7; TRBD2 is a possible D gene (5 bases). Germline CDR1 reads SEHNR; CDR2 reads FQNEAQ (reference sequence). Trimming removed 7 bases at V and 0 bases at J, with 10 bases between. The length of the CDR3 is 13 residues. The CDR3 DNA follows: TGTGCCAGCATCCCGAGGGACTCCTACGAGCAGTACTTC. The encoded protein is CASIPRDSYEQYF. Together with reference TRBV7-9 and TRBJ2-7, the CDR3 gives the full variable domain: DTGVSQNPRHKITKRGQNVTFRCDPISEHNRLYWYRQTLGQGPEFLTYFQNEAQLEKSRLLSDRFSAERPKGSFSTLEIQRTEQGDSAMYLCASIPRDSYEQYFGPGTRLTVT.

This chain joins TRBV6-1 and TRBJ2-4; no clear D gene. Trimming shortened V by 5 bases and J by 0 bases, and 11 bases separated the two germline ends. CDR3 length: 15 residues. From germline, CDR1 is MNHNS and CDR2 SASEGT. CDR3 nucleotides: TGTGCCAGCAGTTTATTACACCTAGCCAAAAACATTCAGTACTTC. As protein: CASSLLHLAKNIQYF.

This chain connects TRBV5-1 to TRBJ2-7; TRBD2 agrees at 10 bases. The germline CDR1 and CDR2 sequences are SGHRS and YFSETQ. The CDR3 is 15 residues long. Losses at the gene ends were 5 bases for V and 2 bases for J; bases not matched to a gene: 7. The CDR3 region is CASSFLAGAPYEQYF. CDR3 nucleotide sequence: TGCGCCAGCAGTTTTCTAGCGGGAGCGCCCTACGAGCAGTACTTC.

This clone has a handful of counts. Different DNA sequences within this sample yield the same CDR3. The chain carries TRBV7-9 and TRBJ2-7; no definite D call. Deletions cut 5 bases from V and 3 bases from J, with 8 bases between. This CDR3 has 12 amino acids. Germline V gives CDR1 SEHNR, CDR2 FQNEAQ (reference sequence). This CDR3 is CASSPAGYEQYF. The CDR3 bases are TGTGCCAGCAGCCCGGCCGGCTACGAGCAGTACTTC.

This chain's CDR3 is CASSPAGSATEAFF. CDR3 in DNA: TGTGCCAGCAGCCCAGCGGGGAGCGCCACTGAAGCTTTCTTT. The chain has TRBV13 and TRBJ1-1; no definite D call. Germline CDR1 and CDR2: PRHDT and FYEKMQ (reference sequence). The CDR3 sequence is 14 residues long. Deletions cut 5 bases from V and 4 bases from J, with 14 bases between.

The CDR3 reads CASPTGLSYEQYF. CDR3 nucleotides: TGTGCCAGCCCAACCGGCCTCTCCTACGAGCAGTACTTC. V and J are TRBV27 and TRBJ2-7; D remains unclear. This CDR3 spans 13 amino acids. Trimming removed 8 bases from V and 0 bases from J, with 11 bases in between. The germline CDR1 and CDR2 sequences are MNHEY and SMNVEV (reference sequence).

The chain employs TRBV27 and TRBJ2-1; D is undetermined. CDR3 length equals 12 residues. V was clipped by 10 bases and J by 8 bases, with 15 bases between them. Germline V lookup: CDR1 MNHEY, CDR2 SMNVEV (reference sequence). The CDR3 loop is CATRNPLYEQFF. In DNA, the CDR3 is TGTGCCACCCGGAATCCCCTCTATGAGCAGTTCTTC.

The chain combines TRBV25-1 with TRBJ1-1; D gene uncertain. The CDR3 spans 14 residues. Germline V lookup: CDR1 MGHDK, CDR2 SYGVNS. V was pared by 5 bases and J by 1 base, with 11 bases between. The CDR3 protein is CASSFSEGNTEAFF. The CDR3 DNA is TGTGCCAGCAGTTTCTCGGAAGGGAACACTGAAGCTTTCTTT.

The chain employs TRBV7-9 and TRBJ2-3; D not resolved. The CDR3 length is 13 residues. Trimming took off 4 bases at V and 3 bases at J, with 8 bases between the two ends. Germline CDR1 reads SEHNR; CDR2 reads FQNEAQ (reference sequence). CDR3 protein: CASSSTRTDTQYF. For the CDR3, the DNA is TGTGCCAGCAGCTCGACACGGACAGATACGCAGTATTTT.

The chain recombines TRBV5-1 with TRBJ2-1; the match to TRBD2 covers 7 bases. V was clipped by 2 bases and J by 13 bases; unmatched bases: 6. This CDR3 comprises 12 residues. CDR1 is SGHRS and CDR2 is YFSETQ in the germline V gene. CDR3 amino acids: CASSLAGTIQFF. For the CDR3, the DNA is TGCGCCAGCAGCTTAGCCGGGACTATACAGTTCTTC.

The chain employs TRBV14 and TRBJ1-5; D is unclear. The CDR3 covers 13 residues. Trimming shortened V by 3 bases and J by 7 bases, and 10 bases separated the two germline ends. Germline-derived CDR1 and CDR2 are SGHDN and FVKESK. DNA of the CDR3: TGTGCCAGCAGCCAGGAAGGGCGGCAGCCCCAGCATTTT. Protein sequence: CASSQEGRQPQHF.

This chain joins TRBV29-1 and TRBJ2-1; 7 nucleotides match TRBD1. The germline V gene has CDR1 SQVTM and CDR2 ANQGSEA. The trim removed 8 bases at V and 4 bases at J, leaving 11 bases unmatched. This CDR3 contains 14 residues. Here the CDR3 DNA reads TGCAGCACTAGGGACAGTCCTCTATACAATGAGCAGTTCTTC. Encoded protein: CSTRDSPLYNEQFF.

The chain carries TRBV29-1 and TRBJ1-2, with a tentative D call TRBD1 (6 bases). In germline, CDR1 is SQVTM, CDR2 ANQGSEA. The CDR3 runs to 12 residues. V was cut by 6 bases and J by 7 bases, with 15 bases left in between. CDR3 amino acids: CSVPQGTGGYTF. The CDR3 nucleotides are TGCAGCGTACCTCAGGGGACGGGTGGCTACACCTTC.

V is TRBV2 and J is TRBJ2-7; 9 nucleotides line up with TRBD1. This CDR3 comprises 14 residues. V gave up 4 bases and J gave up 7 bases; unmatched junction bases: 8. Germline CDR1 reads SNHLY; CDR2 reads FYNNEI. In nucleotides, the CDR3 is TGTGCCAGCAGTGTTCCGGGACAGGGAGGAGAGCAGTACTTC. This translates into CASSVPGQGGEQYF.

The V and J genes are TRBV10-2 and TRBJ2-7; D ambiguous. The V end lost 7 bases, the J end lost 3 bases, and 7 bases lay between the germline ends. The CDR3 runs to 11 residues. CDR1 and CDR2 from the germline V gene are WSHSY and SAAADI. The CDR3 loop reads CASTHGYEQYF. The CDR3 DNA sequence: TGCGCCAGCACCCATGGCTACGAGCAGTACTTC.